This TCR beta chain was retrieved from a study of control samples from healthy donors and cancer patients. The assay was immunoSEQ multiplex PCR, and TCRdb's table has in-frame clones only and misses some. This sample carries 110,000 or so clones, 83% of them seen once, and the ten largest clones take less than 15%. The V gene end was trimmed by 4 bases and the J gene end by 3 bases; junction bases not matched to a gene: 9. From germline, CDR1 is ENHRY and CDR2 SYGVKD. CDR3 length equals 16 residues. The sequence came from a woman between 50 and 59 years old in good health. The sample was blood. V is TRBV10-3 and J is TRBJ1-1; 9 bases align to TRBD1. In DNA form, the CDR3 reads TGTGCCATCAGTGCCTTGGACAGGGGTAAGCACACTGAAGCTTTCTTT. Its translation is CAISALDRGKHTEAFF.